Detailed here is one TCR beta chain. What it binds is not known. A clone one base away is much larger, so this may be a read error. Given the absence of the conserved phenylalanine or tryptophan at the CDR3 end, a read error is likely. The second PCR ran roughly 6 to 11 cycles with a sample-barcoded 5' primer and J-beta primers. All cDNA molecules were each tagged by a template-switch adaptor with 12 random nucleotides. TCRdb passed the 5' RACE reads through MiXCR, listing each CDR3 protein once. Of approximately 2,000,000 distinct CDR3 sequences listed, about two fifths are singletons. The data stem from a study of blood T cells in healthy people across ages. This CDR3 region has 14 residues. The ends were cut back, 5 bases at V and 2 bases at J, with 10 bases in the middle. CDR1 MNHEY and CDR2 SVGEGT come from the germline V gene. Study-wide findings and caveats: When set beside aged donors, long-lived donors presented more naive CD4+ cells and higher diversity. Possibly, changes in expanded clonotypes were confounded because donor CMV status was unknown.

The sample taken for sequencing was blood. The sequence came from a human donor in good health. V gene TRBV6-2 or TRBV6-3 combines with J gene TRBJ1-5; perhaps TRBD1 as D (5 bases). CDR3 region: CASSMGQGNQPQHC. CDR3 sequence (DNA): TGTGCCAGCAGTATGGGGCAGGGCAATCAGCCCCAGCATTGT.